This T cell receptor (beta chain) was observed in a study of T cell clones after liver transplantation. Background on the study: TCRbeta sequencing after a pre-transplant mixed lymphocyte reaction identified graft-donor-reactive clones, later tracked in post-transplant blood. Broader study findings: Circulating graft-donor-reactive CD4 TCRbeta sequences fell significantly post-transplant in most of the 8 subjects.

Germline lookup yields CDR1 SGHDT and CDR2 YYEEEE. V was trimmed by 4 bases and J by 0 bases, leaving 11 bases between them. The CDR3 has 14 residues. The repertoire was sequenced with immunoSEQ multiplex PCR; TCRdb's copy has only in-frame clones and lacks some. The data contain several thousand clones, around 80% of them singletons. Note on this clone: Its antigen remains unknown.

V and J are TRBV5-6 and TRBJ2-7, with D perhaps matching TRBD2 (6 bases). This TCR was recovered from a human patient who received a liver transplant. Part of the T cells may come from the graft donor. Sample: CD8+ T cells from blood, taken 24 months after liver transplant. The CDR3 reads CASSVRGYSYEQYF. The CDR3 DNA reads as TGTGCCAGCAGCGTCCGGGGGTACTCCTACGAGCAGTACTTC.